Shown below are 19 T cell receptor beta chains from a single sample sequenced in a study of chemoradiotherapy in HPV16-positive cancers. Here immunoSEQ multiplex PCR was the method, and the copy in TCRdb shows in-frame clones only, minus some. This table holds fewer than 40,000 clones, about 92% found once. This specimen consisted of blood, obtained from a patient who underwent chemoradiotherapy. These receptors all stem from a human donor with HPV-associated anogenital cancer.

The chain employs TRBV5-1 and TRBJ2-7, with D unresolved. Per the germline V gene, CDR1 is SGHRS and CDR2 is YFSETQ. Trimming left V 0 bases short and J 2 bases short, with 6 bases between. The length of the CDR3 is 13 residues. Here the CDR3 DNA reads TGCGCCAGCAGCTTGGAGGCCGCCTACGAGCAGTACTTC. It specifies CASSLEAAYEQYF.

The chain combines TRBV19 with TRBJ1-1; D is unresolved. From germline, CDR1 is LNHDA and CDR2 SQIVND (reference sequence). The CDR3 has 13 amino acids. V dropped 8 bases and J dropped 1 base, with 11 bases sitting between them. The CDR3 loop reads CASESRWNTEAFF. As DNA, the CDR3 is TGTGCCAGTGAAAGCAGGTGGAACACTGAAGCTTTCTTT.

This rearrangement joins TRBV5-6 to TRBJ2-7; TRBD1 matches 9 bases. Germline loops: CDR1 SGHDT, CDR2 YYEEEE. The J segment lost 1 base and the V segment lost 4 bases, leaving 9 bases of the junction unmatched. This CDR3 contains 16 residues. In DNA, the CDR3 is TGTGCCAGCAGCCACCGGGACAGGGCCTTATCCTACGAGCAGTACTTC. It encodes CASSHRDRALSYEQYF.

The rearrangement joins TRBV2 to TRBJ1-5, with 8 bases fitting TRBD1. CDR1 SNHLY and CDR2 FYNNEI come from the germline V gene. The CDR3 length is 14 residues. Trimming cost V 5 bases and J 5 bases; bases outside gene matches: 5. The CDR3 region is CASSIQGDDQPQHF. CDR3 nucleotides: TGTGCCAGCAGTATACAGGGGGACGATCAGCCCCAGCATTTT.

The V gene is TRBV5-4, the J gene TRBJ1-2; tentatively, D is TRBD1 (5 bases). CDR1 is SGHNT, CDR2 YYREEE, per germline (reference sequence). CDR3 length: 14 residues. Trimming pared 4 bases from V and 6 bases from J, leaving 16 bases between. This CDR3 reads CASSGGRQLDGYTF. DNA for the CDR3: TGTGCCAGCAGCGGAGGGCGACAGCTAGATGGCTACACCTTC.

This chain links TRBV2 with TRBJ2-3; D call uncertain. The CDR3 spans 14 residues. Germline V gives CDR1 SNHLY, CDR2 FYNNEI. Trimming removed 1 base from V and 5 bases from J, with 10 bases in between. The CDR3 DNA sequence: TGTGCCAGCAGTGAAGGGGCTTGGGGAGATACGCAGTATTTT. It encodes CASSEGAWGDTQYF. The full variable domain, with the rest looked up from reference TRBV2 and TRBJ2-3, is EPEVTQTPSHQVTQMGQEVILRCVPISNHLYFYWYRQILGQKVEFLVSFYNNEISEKSEIFDDQFSVERPDGSNFTLKIRSTKLEDSAMYFCASSEGAWGDTQYFGPGTRLTVL.

The rearrangement links TRBV5-1 to TRBJ2-6; a weak D match, TRBD2 (5 bases). Deletions cut 0 bases from V and 2 bases from J, with 15 bases between. CDR1 SGHRS and CDR2 YFSETQ come from the germline V gene. This CDR3 is 18 amino acids long. CDR3 nucleotide sequence: TGCGCCAGCAGCTTGGGACGTGTTGTGGAGGCTGGGGCCAACGTCCTGACTTTC. Translated, it gives CASSLGRVVEAGANVLTF.

The rearrangement joins TRBV6-5 to TRBJ2-7, with D unclear. The V gene's germline CDR1 is MNHEY and CDR2 SVGAGI. With 4 bases removed from V and 0 bases from J, the gap between germline ends came to 13 bases. The CDR3 is 15 residues long. CDR3 residues: CASSSSGYSSYEQYF. CDR3 sequence (DNA): TGTGCCAGCAGTTCATCGGGCTATTCCTCCTACGAGCAGTACTTC.

V is TRBV10-3 and J is TRBJ2-1; 11 bases are shared with TRBD2. Germline V CDR1 and CDR2: ENHRY, SYGVKD. V lost 10 bases and J lost 8; bases outside the gene matches: 16. The CDR3 is 16 amino acids. This CDR3 reads CATNPATSGALDEQFF. The CDR3 DNA is TGTGCCACCAATCCGGCGACTAGCGGGGCCTTGGATGAGCAGTTCTTC.

This clone came up a few times. The rearrangement links TRBV25-1 to TRBJ1-6, with TRBD1 as a possible D gene (5 bases). Trimming pared 7 bases from V and 5 bases from J, leaving 9 bases between. Germline CDR1 and CDR2: MGHDK and SYGVNS. The CDR3 is made up of 13 amino acids. In nucleotides, the CDR3 is TGTGCCAGCACCCAGGGCCATAATTCACCCCTCCACTTT. Amino acid sequence: CASTQGHNSPLHF.

This chain connects TRBV9 to TRBJ2-5; no clear D. The V end was cut by 0 bases, the J end by 3 bases, with 12 bases between. Germline CDR1 is SGDLS and CDR2 is YYNGEE. The CDR3 length is 15 residues. Here the CDR3 DNA reads TGTGCCAGCAGCGTAGAAAGGAACACCAAAGAGACCCAGTACTTC. Translated: CASSVERNTKETQYF. The variable domain in full, with the rest retrieved from reference TRBV9 and TRBJ2-5, is DSGVTQTPKHLITATGQRVTLRCSPRSGDLSVYWYQQSLDQGLQFLIQYYNGEERAKGNILERFSAQQFPDLHSELNLSSLELGDSALYFCASSVERNTKETQYFGPGTRLLVL.

The V call is TRBV6-6, the J call TRBJ1-4; TRBD1 matches at 8 bases. With 6 bases clipped from V and 4 bases from J, the junction kept 7 bases outside the gene matches. The length of the CDR3 is 15 residues. CDR1 is MNHNY, CDR2 SVGAGI, per germline (reference sequence). The CDR3 reads CASRSRDRHNEKLFF. The CDR3 DNA reads TGTGCCAGCAGGAGCCGGGACAGGCATAATGAAAAACTGTTTTTT.

This chain connects TRBV5-8 to TRBJ1-2, with 7 bases aligning to TRBD1. V lost 0 bases, J lost 4 bases, and 3 bases stayed unmatched. CDR1 is SGHTS and CDR2 is YDEGEE in the germline V gene. This CDR3 is 14 amino acids long. The CDR3 protein is CASSLDRGIYGYTF. CDR3 DNA: TGTGCCAGCAGCTTGGACAGGGGAATCTATGGCTACACCTTC.

The V call is TRBV9, the J call TRBJ1-2, with D perhaps matching TRBD1 (5 bases). Trimming cost V 6 bases and J 7 bases, with 13 bases left between them. The CDR3 is made up of 12 amino acids. Germline V CDR1 and CDR2: SGDLS, YYNGEE. As DNA, the CDR3 is TGTGCCAGCATTCTTCAGGGTTGTGGCTACACCTTC. It codes for CASILQGCGYTF.

J is TRBJ1-6 and V is TRBV15, with D possibly being TRBD1 (5 bases). The CDR3 has 14 amino acids. CDR1 is LNHNV and CDR2 is YYDKDF in the germline V gene (reference sequence). The V and J ends lost 0 bases and 10 bases respectively, with 10 bases between them. CDR3: CATSRDWGESPLHF. CDR3 coding DNA: TGTGCCACCAGCAGAGATTGGGGGGAATCACCCCTCCACTTT.

A single count supports this clone. The gene calls are TRBV5-1 and TRBJ1-1; D uncertain. V was pared by 0 bases and J by 3 bases, with 15 bases between. The CDR3 is 16 residues long. CDR1 is SGHRS, CDR2 YFSETQ, per germline. The CDR3 coding sequence is TGCGCCAGCAGCTTGGAAGTAGTGAGGTTGGACACTGAAGCTTTCTTT. This encodes CASSLEVVRLDTEAFF.

The genes are TRBV5-1 and TRBJ1-1; tentative D call: TRBD1 (6 bases). This CDR3 is built from 17 residues. Looked up from germline, CDR1 is SGHRS and CDR2 is YFSETQ. Deletions cut 0 bases from V and 0 bases from J, with 15 bases between. CDR3 in DNA: TGCGCCAGCAGCTTGGGGGACATCGAGTTCATGAACACTGAAGCTTTCTTT. Translated, it gives CASSLGDIEFMNTEAFF.

The V and J genes are TRBV5-6 and TRBJ2-5, with 9 bases matching TRBD2. In germline, CDR1 is SGHDT, CDR2 YYEEEE. The J segment lost 5 bases and the V segment lost 0 bases, leaving 8 bases of the junction unmatched. This CDR3 spans 16 amino acids. The CDR3 DNA is TGTGCCAGCAGCTTGGGTCTAGCGGGGAGTTCGGAGACCCAGTACTTC. As protein: CASSLGLAGSSETQYF.

V is TRBV5-6 and J is TRBJ1-5; maybe TRBD1 (6 bases). This CDR3 region has 14 residues. The germline V and J ends were trimmed by 0 bases and 5 bases, with 9 bases remaining between them. Germline V gene sequence: CDR1 SGHDT, CDR2 YYEEEE. Here the CDR3 reads CASSLGTVYQPQHF. The CDR3 bases are TGTGCCAGCAGCTTGGGGACAGTGTATCAGCCCCAGCATTTT.